This is a list of T cell receptor beta chains from one sample in a study of molecular identifiers for immune sequencing clone quantification. Via MiXCR, TCRdb re-called the PCR reads, giving one row per CDR3 protein. This sample has approximately 550,000 distinct CDR3 sequences, with roughly 26% found just once. Sequencing was done on a sample of naive CD8+ T cells from blood, with Jurkat cell RNA spiked in. The origin of the receptors is a human donor in good health. Some libraries in this study had Jurkat cell RNA spiked in. The CDR3 runs from the conserved cysteine through the conserved F or W. Fields, in order: J gene, clone size, V gene, D gene, CDR3 protein, CDR3 DNA. The D gene is left open where the match is weak. Only some rows state a clone size, as once, few, many or a class for expanded clones.

TRBJ2-7 | few | TRBV7-9 | . | CASSPPDKHYEQYF | TGTGCCAGCAGCCCACCAGACAAACACTACGAGCAGTACTTC
TRBJ2-3 | few | TRBV20-1 | TRBD2 | CSARLGLAGADTQYF | TGCAGTGCTAGATTGGGACTAGCCGGGGCAGATACGCAGTATTTT
TRBJ2-5 | . | TRBV28 | . | CASSFSRQTVQETQYF | TGTGCCAGCAGTTTTTCCCGACAGACAGTACAAGAGACCCAGTACTTC
TRBJ2-4 | many | TRBV29-1 | . | CSVEEDGTQLAKNIQYF | TGCAGCGTTGAAGAGGATGGGACACAACTAGCCAAAAACATTCAGTACTTC
TRBJ2-7 | . | TRBV28 | . | CASRPGAGVAYEQYF | TGTGCCAGCAGGCCCGGGGCAGGGGTTGCCTACGAGCAGTACTTC
TRBJ2-3 | . | TRBV20-1 | TRBD1 | CSAILTGTGVADTQYF | TGCAGTGCCATACTAACAGGGACAGGGGTTGCAGATACGCAGTATTTT
TRBJ1-5 | once | TRBV6-5 | . | CASSFGEDQPQHF | TGTGCCAGCAGTTTCGGGGAGGATCAGCCCCAGCATTTT
TRBJ2-7 | . | TRBV19 | TRBD1 | CASSIGGQGTYEQYF | TGTGCCAGTAGTATAGGGGGACAGGGGACCTACGAGCAGTACTTC
TRBJ1-4 | few | TRBV7-2 | . | CASSLGRGHEKLFF | TGTGCCAGCAGCTTAGGTAGGGGCCACGAAAAACTGTTTTTT
TRBJ1-2 | many | TRBV12-3/TRBV12-4 | TRBD1 | CASSSGRRGHDYGYTF | TGTGCCAGCAGCTCTGGCCGCAGGGGGCATGACTATGGCTACACCTTC
TRBJ2-3 | many | TRBV13 | . | CASSLGNADTQYF | TGTGCCAGCAGCTTAGGCAACGCAGATACGCAGTATTTT
TRBJ1-2 | . | TRBV20-1 | TRBD1 | CSAETGGIYGYTF | TGCAGTGCGGAGACAGGGGGAATCTATGGCTACACCTTC
TRBJ2-3 | many | TRBV7-2 | TRBD1 | CASSSVGQGITDTQYF | TGTGCCAGCAGCTCAGTCGGACAGGGGATCACAGATACGCAGTATTTT
TRBJ1-1 | . | TRBV5-6 | . | CASSHPWTDEAFF | TGTGCCAGCAGCCACCCCTGGACGGATGAAGCTTTCTTT
TRBJ2-4 | many | TRBV20-1 | . | CSASWLAKNIQYF | TGCAGTGCTAGTTGGCTAGCGAAAAACATTCAGTACTTC
TRBJ2-7 | few | TRBV4-3 | . | CASSQHTGPGIGSYEQYF | TGCGCCAGCAGCCAGCACACAGGGCCCGGGATAGGGTCCTACGAGCAGTACTTC
TRBJ1-1 | . | TRBV11-2 | . | CASSLGFGVAEAFF | TGTGCCAGCAGCTTAGGCTTCGGGGTCGCTGAAGCTTTCTTT
TRBJ2-1 | few | TRBV20-1 | . | CSASPLRRERFYNEQFF | TGCAGTGCTAGTCCACTTCGACGGGAGAGGTTCTACAATGAGCAGTTCTTC
TRBJ2-7 | few | TRBV29-1 | . | CSVIGLSSYEQYF | TGCAGCGTTATAGGGCTTAGCTCCTACGAGCAGTACTTC
TRBJ1-1 | . | TRBV10-3 | . | CAISEPPGELNTEAFF | TGTGCCATCAGTGAGCCACCGGGGGAACTGAACACTGAAGCTTTCTTT
TRBJ2-3 | . | TRBV27 | TRBD2 | CASSFRTSGTTDTQYF | TGTGCCAGCAGTTTCCGGACTAGCGGTACCACAGATACGCAGTATTTT
TRBJ2-7 | . | TRBV15 | . | CATSRDRRSSYEQCF | TGTGCCACCAGCAGAGATCGAAGGAGCTCCTACGAGCAGTGCTTC
TRBJ1-4 | many | TRBV28 | . | CASSLNQGGEKLFF | TGTGCCAGCAGTCTTAATCAAGGGGGAGAAAAACTGTTTTTT
TRBJ1-1 | few | TRBV4-1 | . | CASSLQDWTDINTEAFF | TGCGCCAGCAGCCTGCAAGACTGGACAGACATCAACACTGAAGCTTTCTTT
TRBJ1-2 | . | TRBV4-3 | TRBD1 | CASSPYRGPYYGYTF | TGCGCCAGCAGCCCTTACAGGGGCCCCTACTATGGCTACACCTTC
TRBJ2-1 | few | TRBV29-1 | . | CSVDDSDNEQFF | TGCAGCGTAGACGACAGTGACAATGAGCAGTTCTTC
TRBJ2-3 | many | TRBV28 | TRBD2 | CASSSSGSSTDTQYF | TGTGCCAGCAGTTCTAGCGGGAGCTCGACAGATACGCAGTATTTT
TRBJ2-7 | few | TRBV7-9 | . | CASSQPGLTYEQYF | TGTGCCAGCAGCCAACCGGGACTTACCTACGAGCAGTACTTC
TRBJ2-7 | . | TRBV9 | TRBD1 | CASSVGDRDIYEQYF | TGTGCCAGCAGCGTAGGGGACAGGGACATCTACGAGCAGTACTTC
TRBJ2-3 | many | TRBV6-5 | . | CASSYSGARDTQYF | TGTGCCAGCAGTTACTCGGGGGCGAGAGATACGCAGTATTTT
TRBJ2-1 | many | TRBV14 | . | CASSRSHGAPQYNEQFF | TGTGCCAGCAGCCGCTCCCACGGGGCCCCGCAGTACAATGAGCAGTTCTTC
TRBJ1-4 | . | TRBV20-1 | . | CSARETGTATNEKLFF | TGCAGTGCTAGAGAGACCGGGACCGCGACTAATGAAAAACTGTTTTTT
TRBJ1-2 | many | TRBV12-3/TRBV12-4 | TRBD1 | CASSLSGTANYGYTF | TGTGCCAGCAGTCTCTCCGGGACAGCAAACTATGGCTACACCTTC
TRBJ2-4 | . | TRBV12-3/TRBV12-4 | TRBD2 | CASSSGLAVAKNIQYF | TGTGCCAGCAGTTCGGGACTAGCGGTAGCCAAAAACATTCAGTACTTC
TRBJ1-1 | . | TRBV6-2/TRBV6-3 | TRBD1 | CASRTGTVNTEAFF | TGTGCCAGCAGAACCGGGACAGTGAACACTGAAGCTTTCTTT
TRBJ1-5 | . | TRBV11-2 | . | CASSLGDPPRKSDQPQHF | TGTGCCAGCAGCTTGGGGGACCCCCCCAGGAAGAGCGATCAGCCCCAGCATTTT
TRBJ2-7 | . | TRBV6-1 | . | CASSEATALEQYF | TGTGCCAGCAGTGAAGCGACAGCGTTGGAGCAGTACTTC
TRBJ1-1 | many | TRBV29-1 | TRBD1 | CSAEGQFTEAFF | TGCAGCGCCGAGGGACAGTTCACTGAAGCTTTCTTT
TRBJ2-2 | many | TRBV24-1 | . | CATSEALGRGTLHTGELFF | TGTGCCACCAGTGAAGCCCTTGGCAGGGGAACCCTACACACCGGGGAGCTGTTTTTT
TRBJ1-2 | few | TRBV5-1 | . | CASSLETAYYGYTF | TGCGCCAGCAGCTTGGAGACAGCCTACTATGGCTACACCTTC
TRBJ2-5 | few | TRBV28 | . | CASSPNRVDEETQYF | TGTGCCAGCAGTCCCAACAGGGTGGACGAAGAGACCCAGTACTTC
TRBJ2-4 | many | TRBV12-3/TRBV12-4 | TRBD1 | CASSLTGQGAAKNIQYF | TGTGCCAGCAGTTTAACGGGACAGGGGGCAGCCAAAAACATTCAGTACTTC
TRBJ1-4 | few | TRBV19 | . | CASSIVPGSEKLFF | TGTGCCAGTAGTATAGTCCCAGGGAGCGAAAAACTGTTTTTT
TRBJ2-1 | . | TRBV7-9 | TRBD2 | CASSLRGVAYNEQFF | TGTGCCAGCAGCTTACGGGGGGTAGCCTACAATGAGCAGTTCTTC
TRBJ2-7 | few | TRBV30 | TRBD2 | CAWSRQREFLHEQYF | TGTGCCTGGAGCAGACAGCGGGAGTTCTTACACGAGCAGTACTTC
TRBJ1-3 | . | TRBV11-2 | TRBD1 | CASSLSAGGFGGIYF | TGTGCCAGCAGCTTGTCGGCAGGGGGATTTGGGGGCATATATTTT
TRBJ1-4 | many | TRBV7-9 | . | CASSFSTGNEKLFF | TGTGCCAGCAGCTTCAGTACGGGGAATGAAAAACTGTTTTTT
TRBJ2-3 | . | TRBV6-5 | . | CASSYGVGGTDTQYF | TGTGCCAGCAGTTATGGGGTCGGGGGCACAGATACGCAGTATTTT
TRBJ2-7 | . | TRBV7-2 | . | CASRQPPSYEQYF | TGTGCCAGCAGACAACCGCCCTCCTACGAGCAGTACTTC
TRBJ2-7 | . | TRBV20-1 | TRBD2 | CSARDWSGKSGGLSYEQYF | TGCAGTGCTAGAGATTGGAGCGGTAAAAGCGGGGGGCTATCCTACGAGCAGTACTTC
TRBJ1-2 | . | TRBV12-3/TRBV12-4 | TRBD1 | CASSQYLQGPNDGYTF | TGTGCCAGCAGTCAATATTTACAGGGGCCTAACGATGGCTACACCTTC